These 25 T cell receptor beta chains were all obtained from the same sample, sequenced in a study of technical replicates of blood from a few donors. Using immunoSEQ multiplex PCR, the repertoire was profiled, and TCRdb retains in-frame clones only, with some absent. This sample has approximately 84,000 clones, with 95% to 98% found just once. The sample was T cells isolated from PBMCs. Receptors originate from a human donor in good health.

This chain connects TRBV4-1 to TRBJ2-7, with 10 bases that match TRBD1. CDR3 length: 14 amino acids. V shed 4 bases and J 5 bases; nucleotides not matched to a gene: 5. The V gene's germline CDR1 is MGHRA and CDR2 YSYEKL. CDR3 coding DNA: TGCGCCAGCAGCCCCGGGACAGGGGTACACGAGCAGTACTTC. Encoded protein: CASSPGTGVHEQYF.

The chain carries TRBV25-1 and TRBJ1-2; D may be TRBD1 (6 bases). V dropped 4 bases and J dropped 7 bases, with 10 bases sitting between them. The CDR3 is made up of 12 amino acids. Germline loops: CDR1 MGHDK, CDR2 SYGVNS. CDR3 sequence reads: CASSAYRAGYTF. The CDR3 DNA reads TGTGCCAGCAGTGCGTACAGGGCTGGCTACACCTTC.

V and J are TRBV5-1 and TRBJ2-1, with 15 bases that match TRBD2. The germline V gene has CDR1 SGHRS and CDR2 YFSETQ. Trimming cost V 4 bases and J 7 bases; bases outside gene matches: 6. The CDR3 covers 16 residues. The CDR3 sequence is CASSTGLAGGWNEQFF. As DNA, the CDR3 is TGCGCCAGCAGCACCGGACTAGCGGGAGGGTGGAATGAGCAGTTCTTC. Full variable domain (remainder filled in from reference TRBV5-1 and TRBJ2-1): KAGVTQTPRYLIKTRGQQVTLSCSPISGHRSVSWYQQTPGQGLQFLFEYFSETQRNKGNFPGRFSGRQFSNSRSEMNVSTLELGDSALYLCASSTGLAGGWNEQFFGPGTRLTVL.

This clone was recorded only once. In DNA form, the CDR3 reads TGCGCCAGCAGTCTGATCGGACAGGCTAGCTCTGGAAACACCATATATTTT. It specifies CASSLIGQASSGNTIYF. The chain joins TRBV5-1 to TRBJ1-3, with 7 bases lining up with TRBD1. J lost 0 bases, V lost 5 bases, and 11 bases had no gene match. The germline gives CDR1 SGHRS, CDR2 YFSETQ. This CDR3 spans 17 amino acids.

The chain joins TRBV11-2 to TRBJ2-3, with TRBD2 matching 12 bases. The CDR3 contains 17 residues. Germline-derived CDR1 and CDR2 are SGHAT and FQNNGV. J lost 2 bases, V lost 0 bases, and 3 bases had no gene match. CDR3 sequence (DNA): TGTGCCAGCAGCTTAGAGACTAGCGGGAGTAACACAGATACGCAGTATTTT. Translation gives CASSLETSGSNTDTQYF.

The J gene is TRBJ2-1, the V gene TRBV14, with 16 bases that match TRBD2. This CDR3 has 18 amino acids. Germline loops: CDR1 SGHDN, CDR2 FVKESK. V gave up 4 bases and J gave up 4 bases; unmatched junction bases: 7. The CDR3 sequence is CASSPRGTSGGVYNEQFF. CDR3 DNA: TGTGCCAGCAGCCCACGGGGGACTAGCGGGGGGGTTTACAATGAGCAGTTCTTC. Full variable domain (missing parts from reference TRBV14 and TRBJ2-1): EAGVTQFPSHSVIEKGQTVTLRCDPISGHDNLYWYRRVMGKEIKFLLHFVKESKQDESGMPNNRFLAERTGGTYSTLKVQPAELEDSGVYFCASSPRGTSGGVYNEQFFGPGTRLTVL.

V is TRBV19 and J is TRBJ1-5; D not resolved. Trimming took off 3 bases at V and 7 bases at J, with 7 bases between the two ends. Germline loops: CDR1 LNHDA, CDR2 SQIVND (reference sequence). CDR3 size: 12 residues. The DNA of the CDR3 is TGTGCCAGTAGTATCGGTTGGCAGCCCCAGCATTTT. It codes for CASSIGWQPQHF.

This chain links TRBV7-6 with TRBJ2-5, with 7 bases fitting TRBD1. The CDR3 length is 17 residues. With 5 bases clipped from V and 4 bases from J, the junction kept 16 bases outside the gene matches. Per the germline V gene, CDR1 is SGHVS and CDR2 is FNYEAQ. This chain's CDR3 is CASSLTQTGRFGETQYF. In nucleotides, the CDR3 is TGTGCCAGCAGCCTAACTCAGACAGGGCGGTTTGGAGAGACCCAGTACTTC. The full variable domain, its missing parts supplied by reference TRBV7-6 and TRBJ2-5, is GAGVSQSPRYKVTKRGQDVALRCDPISGHVSLYWYRQALGQGPEFLTYFNYEAQQDKSGLPNDRFSAERPEGSISTLTIQRTEQRDSAMYRCASSLTQTGRFGETQYFGPGTRLLVL.

This clone appeared a single time. The V gene is TRBV6-5, the J gene TRBJ2-7, with TRBD1 identical over 9 bases. The V and J ends lost 3 bases and 6 bases, in that order; junction bases with no gene match: 3. This CDR3 contains 13 residues. Germline CDR1 and CDR2: MNHEY and SVGAGI. The CDR3 DNA reads TGTGCCAGCAGTTATGGGACAGGGCGCGAGCAGTACTTC. Residues: CASSYGTGREQYF.

The chain couples TRBV7-3 to TRBJ2-4; the D is unclear. This CDR3 is 16 amino acids long. V was clipped by 5 bases and J by 0 bases, with 14 bases between them. The germline CDR1 and CDR2 sequences are SGHTA and FQGTGA. This CDR3 reads CASSPYPAVAKNIQYF. The CDR3 region has the DNA TGTGCCAGCAGCCCCTATCCCGCGGTAGCCAAAAACATTCAGTACTTC.

The CDR3 bases are TGCGCCAGCAGCCCTCCTGGACAGGGTAACACCGGGGAGCTGTTTTTT. Its protein product is CASSPPGQGNTGELFF. V is TRBV10-1 and J is TRBJ2-2; 8 bases line up with TRBD1. Germline CDR1 WNHNN, CDR2 SYGVQD (reference sequence). The J segment lost 2 bases and the V segment lost 6 bases, leaving 8 bases of the junction unmatched. The CDR3 covers 16 residues.

This chain uses TRBV7-2 with TRBJ2-2, with D uncertain. V shed 4 bases and J shed 3 bases, with 3 bases lying between them. Per germline, CDR1 SGHTA and CDR2 FQGNSA. This CDR3 contains 12 residues. The CDR3 loop is CASSSYTGELFF. The CDR3 DNA sequence: TGTGCCAGCAGCTCTTACACCGGGGAGCTGTTTTTT.

In DNA form, the CDR3 reads TGTGCCAGCAGGGGACAGCTCCTTAGTGAGCAGTACTTC. It is translated as CASRGQLLSEQYF. The chain uses TRBV28 and TRBJ2-7, with TRBD1 matching 7 bases. Per germline, CDR1 MDHEN and CDR2 SYDVKM. The CDR3 has 13 residues. V lost 6 bases, J lost 7 bases, and 9 bases stayed unmatched.

V and J are TRBV7-3 and TRBJ2-3; 9 bases agree with TRBD2. The CDR3 runs 18 residues. The junction had 10 bases not matched to a gene; V was cut back by 0 bases and J by 3 bases. From germline, CDR1 is SGHTA and CDR2 FQGTGA. The CDR3 region is CASSLTVAGGVATDTQYF. The CDR3 DNA reads TGTGCCAGCAGCTTAACGGTTGCGGGGGGGGTAGCGACAGATACGCAGTATTTT.

The chain combines TRBV6-6 with TRBJ2-2; 11 nucleotides match TRBD2. Germline CDR1 and CDR2: MNHNY and SVGAGI (reference sequence). Trimming at V came to 6 bases and at J to 4 bases, leaving 7 bases not matched to a gene. The length of the CDR3 is 16 residues. The CDR3 DNA sequence: TGTGCCAGCAGGCCCATGCTAGCGGGGGGCACCGGGGAGCTGTTTTTT. This encodes CASRPMLAGGTGELFF.

The rearrangement uses TRBV21-1 and TRBJ1-5; the D call TRBD1 from the table was never checked on the DNA. TRBV21-1 is a recognized pseudogene. This CDR3 has 17 amino acids. The CDR3 bases are TGTGCCAGCCGATGGGGACATCATAACCAACTGATTCAGCCCCAGCATTTT. Its protein is CASRWGHHNQLIQPQHF.

The rearrangement uses TRBV10-3 and TRBJ1-1; D may be TRBD1 (5 bases). Trimming removed 5 bases at V and 3 bases at J, with 13 bases between. This CDR3 contains 14 residues. Germline lookup yields CDR1 ENHRY and CDR2 SYGVKD. The CDR3 DNA sequence: TGTGCCATCAGTTCCCGGGGGGAGGACACTGAAGCTTTCTTT. Translating it yields CAISSRGEDTEAFF.

V and J are TRBV10-3 and TRBJ2-1; 8 nucleotides agree with TRBD2. This CDR3 has 15 amino acids. With 3 bases clipped from V and 4 bases from J, the junction kept 5 bases outside the gene matches. CDR1 and CDR2 from the germline V gene are ENHRY and SYGVKD. CDR3 nucleotides: TGTGCCATCAGTGATCAAGCGGGGGCATACAATGAGCAGTTCTTC. It is translated as CAISDQAGAYNEQFF.

The chain carries TRBV28 and TRBJ2-3; 10 nucleotides align to TRBD1. V lost 3 bases to trimming and J lost 3 bases; unmatched junction nucleotides: 3. The germline V gene encodes CDR1 MDHEN and CDR2 SYDVKM. The CDR3 runs 15 residues. CDR3 amino acids: CASSFPGQGTDTQYF. CDR3 DNA sequence: TGTGCCAGCAGTTTTCCGGGACAGGGGACAGATACGCAGTATTTT.

This sequence joins TRBV7-9 and TRBJ1-2; D is unresolved. With 9 bases removed from V and 3 bases from J, the gap between germline ends came to 23 bases. The CDR3 totals 16 residues. Germline V lookup: CDR1 SEHNR, CDR2 FQNEAQ (reference sequence). In DNA form, the CDR3 reads TGTGCCAGTCACGGGGTATTAATTCCGGCAGACTATGGCTACACCTTC. Protein product: CASHGVLIPADYGYTF.

J is TRBJ1-3 and V is TRBV6-5, with D maybe TRBD1 (5 bases). The CDR3 is 15 amino acids. V was pared by 0 bases and J by 2 bases, with 8 bases between. Germline values: CDR1 MNHEY, CDR2 SVGAGI. The CDR3 DNA is TGTGCCAGCAGTTACTCAGGGGCGGCTGGAAACACCATATATTTT. Protein sequence: CASSYSGAAGNTIYF.

The CDR3 loop is CASSLDAGGKETQYF. The CDR3 DNA sequence: TGTGCCAGCAGCTTGGATGCGGGGGGGAAGGAGACCCAGTACTTC. The chain recombines TRBV5-4 with TRBJ2-5; TRBD2 matches at 9 bases. CDR1 is SGHNT, CDR2 YYREEE, per germline (reference sequence). The CDR3 has 15 residues. V was pared by 0 bases and J by 5 bases, with 5 bases of the junction left unmatched.

This chain joins TRBV11-3 and TRBJ2-7, with D possibly TRBD2 on 6 matching bases. The CDR3 loop spans 15 amino acids. The V end lost 3 bases, the J end lost 2 bases, and 14 bases lay between the germline ends. Germline V gives CDR1 SGHNT, CDR2 YENEEA. CDR3 sequence reads: CASSFGGTETYEQYF. CDR3 DNA sequence: TGTGCCAGCAGCTTTGGCGGGACTGAGACCTACGAGCAGTACTTC.

V is TRBV27 and J is TRBJ1-1, with D unresolved. Germline V CDR1 and CDR2: MNHEY, SMNVEV (reference sequence). The CDR3 is 13 amino acids. Trimming pared 4 bases from V and 1 base from J, leaving 7 bases between. For the CDR3, the DNA is TGTGCCAGCAGTTATCAGGAGAACACTGAAGCTTTCTTT. Translation gives CASSYQENTEAFF.

V and J are TRBV5-4 and TRBJ1-1; D remains ambiguous. Germline CDR1 SGHNT, CDR2 YYREEE (reference sequence). The CDR3 covers 12 residues. V was cut by 4 bases and J by 8 bases, with 12 bases left in between. This CDR3 reads CASSSFGEEAFF. The CDR3 DNA follows: TGTGCCAGCAGCAGCTTCGGGGAAGAAGCTTTCTTT.